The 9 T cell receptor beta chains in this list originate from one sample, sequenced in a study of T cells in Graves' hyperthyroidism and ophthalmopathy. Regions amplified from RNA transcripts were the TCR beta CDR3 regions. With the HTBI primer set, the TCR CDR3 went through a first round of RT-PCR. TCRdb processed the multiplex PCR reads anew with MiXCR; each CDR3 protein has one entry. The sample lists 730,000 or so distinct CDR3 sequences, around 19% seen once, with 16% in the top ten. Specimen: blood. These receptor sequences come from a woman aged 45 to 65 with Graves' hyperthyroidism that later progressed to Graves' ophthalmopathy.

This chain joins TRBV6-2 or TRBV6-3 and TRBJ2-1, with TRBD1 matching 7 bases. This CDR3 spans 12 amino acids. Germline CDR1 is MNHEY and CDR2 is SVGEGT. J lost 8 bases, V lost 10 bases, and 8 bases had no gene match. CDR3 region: CATLTGLDEQFF. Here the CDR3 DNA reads TGTGCCACCTTGACAGGGTTGGATGAGCAGTTCTTC.

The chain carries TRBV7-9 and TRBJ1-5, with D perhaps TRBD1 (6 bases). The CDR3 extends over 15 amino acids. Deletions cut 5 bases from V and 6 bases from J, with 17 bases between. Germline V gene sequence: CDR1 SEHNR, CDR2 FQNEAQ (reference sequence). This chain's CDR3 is CASSPTGNLIQPQHF. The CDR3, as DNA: TGTGCCAGCAGCCCTACAGGGAACCTCATTCAGCCCCAGCATTTT.

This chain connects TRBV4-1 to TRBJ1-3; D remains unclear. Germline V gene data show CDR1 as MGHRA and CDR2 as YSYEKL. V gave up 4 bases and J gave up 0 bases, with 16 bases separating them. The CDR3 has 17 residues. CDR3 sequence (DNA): TGCGCCAGCAGCCTCTTAAGAATGGGGATCTCTGGAAACACCATATATTTT. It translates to CASSLLRMGISGNTIYF.

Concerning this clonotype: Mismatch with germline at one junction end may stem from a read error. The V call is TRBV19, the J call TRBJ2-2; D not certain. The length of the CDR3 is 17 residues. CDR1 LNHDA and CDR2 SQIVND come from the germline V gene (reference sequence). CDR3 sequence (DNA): TGTGCCAGTAGTATACCCTCCCAGGCCCCGAACGCCGGGGAGCTGTTTTTT. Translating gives CASSIPSQAPNAGELFF.

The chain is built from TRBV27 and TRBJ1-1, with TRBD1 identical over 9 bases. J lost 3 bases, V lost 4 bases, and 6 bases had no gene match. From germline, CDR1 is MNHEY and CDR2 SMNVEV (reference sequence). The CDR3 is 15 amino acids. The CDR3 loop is CASSSLQGAHTEAFF. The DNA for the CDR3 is TGTGCCAGCAGTTCGTTACAGGGGGCCCACACTGAAGCTTTCTTT.

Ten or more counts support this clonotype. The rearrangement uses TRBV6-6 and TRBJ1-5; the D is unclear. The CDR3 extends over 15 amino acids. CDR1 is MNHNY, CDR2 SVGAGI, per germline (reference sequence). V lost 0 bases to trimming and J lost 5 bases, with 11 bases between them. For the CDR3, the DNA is TGTGCCAGCAGTTACTCGACAACCGGACATCAGCCCCAGCATTTT. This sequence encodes CASSYSTTGHQPQHF.

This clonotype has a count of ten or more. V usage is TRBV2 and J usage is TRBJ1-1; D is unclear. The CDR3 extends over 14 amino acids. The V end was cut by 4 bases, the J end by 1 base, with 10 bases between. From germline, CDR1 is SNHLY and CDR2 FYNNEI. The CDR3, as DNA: TGTGCCAGCAGTGTGGGGATGGAGAACACTGAAGCTTTCTTT. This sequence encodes CASSVGMENTEAFF.

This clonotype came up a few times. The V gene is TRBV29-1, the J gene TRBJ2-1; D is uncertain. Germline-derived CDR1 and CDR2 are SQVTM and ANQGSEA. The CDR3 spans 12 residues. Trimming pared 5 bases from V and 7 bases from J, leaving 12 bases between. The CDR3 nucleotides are TGCAGCGTTAGTCAGGCCAGAAATGAGCAGTTCTTC. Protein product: CSVSQARNEQFF.

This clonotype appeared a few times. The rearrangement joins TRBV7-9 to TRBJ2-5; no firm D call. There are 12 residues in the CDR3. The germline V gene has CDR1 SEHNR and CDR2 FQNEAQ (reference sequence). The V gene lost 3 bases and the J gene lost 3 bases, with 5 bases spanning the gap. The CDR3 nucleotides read TGTGCCAGCAGCTTCTTAAAAGAGACCCAGTACTTC. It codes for CASSFLKETQYF.